The entry below gives a single TCR beta chain sequence along with its context. The data stem from a study of glioma-infiltrating T cells after dendritic cell vaccination. Some clones are missing from TCRdb's copy, which holds only in-frame ones; the method was immunoSEQ multiplex PCR. The sample carries around 90,000 clones, over 60% recorded once. Per the germline V gene, CDR1 is SGHNT and CDR2 is YYREEE (reference sequence). The V gene lost 2 bases and the J gene lost 7 bases, with 9 bases spanning the gap. The CDR3 runs to 13 residues. This chain connects TRBV5-4 to TRBJ1-4; a weak D match, TRBD1 (5 bases). Sequenced here: blood, sampled before dendritic cell vaccination. This TCR was recovered from a human donor with glioblastoma. As DNA, the CDR3 is TGTGCCAGCAGCTTCAGGGTCGGTGAAAAACTGTTTTTT. This encodes CASSFRVGEKLFF.